This TCR beta chain appears in the sequencing data of a study of blood T cell repertoires in COVID-19. The wider study: Sites across the United States, Italy and Spain contributed samples from acute and convalescent COVID-19. Nucleic acid was either cDNA or gDNA, and it came from T cells, B-cell-depleted T cells, or PBMCs.

In the authors' workflow: Amplification with reference gene primers provided the estimates of nucleated cell counts. The assay was immunoSEQ multiplex PCR, and TCRdb's table has in-frame clones only and misses some. For V, J and clone size, that table is used; D and trimming come from the DNA. The table lists 9,700 or so clones, 80% of them singletons. Germline-derived CDR1 and CDR2 are SGHNT and YYREEE (reference sequence). The CDR3 totals 14 residues. V was clipped by 3 bases and J by 9 bases; unmatched bases: 4. This receptor was obtained from a man between 70 and 80 years old with active COVID-19. The V call is TRBV5-4, the J call TRBJ2-1, with TRBD1 matching over 12 bases. The sample taken for sequencing was peripheral blood. The CDR3 DNA is TGTGCCAGCAGCTGGGGACAGGGGGCGGGTGAGCAGTTCTTC. Amino acids: CASSWGQGAGEQFF.